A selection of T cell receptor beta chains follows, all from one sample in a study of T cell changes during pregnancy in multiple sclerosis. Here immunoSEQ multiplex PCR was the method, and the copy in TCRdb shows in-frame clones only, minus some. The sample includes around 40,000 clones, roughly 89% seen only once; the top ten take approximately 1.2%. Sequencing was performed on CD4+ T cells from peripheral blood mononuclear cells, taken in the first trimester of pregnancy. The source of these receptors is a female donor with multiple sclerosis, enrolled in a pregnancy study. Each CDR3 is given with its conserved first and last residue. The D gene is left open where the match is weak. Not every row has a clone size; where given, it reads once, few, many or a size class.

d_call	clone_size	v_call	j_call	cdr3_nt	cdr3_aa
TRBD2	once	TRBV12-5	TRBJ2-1	TGTGCTAGTGGTCCCCAGGGAGCGGGAGACAATGAGCAGTTCTTC	CASGPQGAGDNEQFF
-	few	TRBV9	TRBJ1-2	TGTGCCAGCCGACAGCCTACCCTTGGCTACACCTTC	CASRQPTLGYTF
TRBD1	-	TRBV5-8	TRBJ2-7	TGTGCCAGCAGCTTGGGGACAGGGGGTCGCTACTACGAGCAGTACTTC	CASSLGTGGRYYEQYF
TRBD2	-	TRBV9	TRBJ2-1	TGTGCCAGCAGCGGAAGCGGGGCCTACAATGAGCAGTTCTTC	CASSGSGAYNEQFF
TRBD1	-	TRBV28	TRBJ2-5	TGTGCCTATGGGACAGACCAAGAGACCCAGTACTTC	CAYGTDQETQYF
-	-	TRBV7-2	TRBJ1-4	TGTGCCAGCAGCAGAGGACAGCCAACTAATGAAAAACTGTTTTTT	CASSRGQPTNEKLFF
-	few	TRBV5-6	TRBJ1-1	TGTGCCAGCGACACCCTTGGGGGCAAAAGTACTGAAGCTTTCTTT	CASDTLGGKSTEAFF
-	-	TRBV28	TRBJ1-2	TGTGCCAGCAGTTTAACAGAGATTGAGGGCTACACCTTC	CASSLTEIEGYTF
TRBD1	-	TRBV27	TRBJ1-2	TGTGCCAGCAGTCCAAGGACAGGGGGCAACTATGGCTACACCTTC	CASSPRTGGNYGYTF
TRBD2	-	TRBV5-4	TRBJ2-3	TGTGCCAGCAGCTTGGCGGGAGGGCCGATAAATACGCAGTATTTT	CASSLAGGPINTQYF
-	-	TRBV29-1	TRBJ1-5	TGCAGCGTCGGTAGTCAGGGGTACAATCAGCCCCAGCATTTT	CSVGSQGYNQPQHF
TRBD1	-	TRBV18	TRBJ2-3	TGTGCCAGCTCACCAACCGGACAGGGAAGGAGCACAGATACGCAGTATTTT	CASSPTGQGRSTDTQYF
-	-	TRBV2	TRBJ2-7	TGTGCCAGCAGTGAAGGCAGTCCAAGCTACGAGCAGTACTTC	CASSEGSPSYEQYF
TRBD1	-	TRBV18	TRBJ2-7	TGTGCCAGCTCACCAGGCACAGGGGGCTTTAGCTCCTACGAGCAGTACTTC	CASSPGTGGFSSYEQYF
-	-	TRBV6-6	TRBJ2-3	TGTGCCAGCAGTCCCTACTACACTAGCACAGATACGCAGTATTTT	CASSPYYTSTDTQYF
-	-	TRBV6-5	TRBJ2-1	TGTGCCAGCACCAAGGGTCTAGCGTTTAATGAGCAGTTCTTC	CASTKGLAFNEQFF
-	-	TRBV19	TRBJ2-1	TGTGCCAGTAATTTCGCGGATAAGCAGTTCTTC	CASNFADKQFF
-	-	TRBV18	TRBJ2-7	TGTGCCAGCTCACCCCTCTCCTCGTACGAGCAGTACTTC	CASSPLSSYEQYF
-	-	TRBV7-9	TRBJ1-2	TGTGCCAGCAGCTTCTTAGGACGGGGGGCTAAGGATGGCTACACCTTC	CASSFLGRGAKDGYTF
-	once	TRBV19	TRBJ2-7	TGTGCCAGTACCCAAACCGGGGGACCCACTAACTGGTACTTC	CASTQTGGPTNWYF
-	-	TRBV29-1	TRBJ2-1	TGCAGCGTTGTCGGGGTTAGCGAAGGTGGCTCCTACAATGAGCAGTTCTTC	CSVVGVSEGGSYNEQFF
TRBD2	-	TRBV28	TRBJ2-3	TGTGCCAGCAGCCTCGAAGGACTAGCACCACATTTT	CASSLEGLAPHF
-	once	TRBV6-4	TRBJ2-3	TGTGCCAGCAGTGAAGGGACTTCCTGGGGGTGGGATACGCAGTATTTT	CASSEGTSWGWDTQYF
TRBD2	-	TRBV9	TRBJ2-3	TGTGCCAGCAGCTTAAGCGGGGGATCCACAGATACGCAGTATTTT	CASSLSGGSTDTQYF
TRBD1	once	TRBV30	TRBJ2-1	TGTGCCTGGAGCCGTTGGACAGGGGACAATGAGCAGTTCTTC	CAWSRWTGDNEQFF
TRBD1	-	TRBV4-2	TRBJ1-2	TGTGCCAGCAGCGAACAGGGGTTCGGCGGCTACACCTTC	CASSEQGFGGYTF
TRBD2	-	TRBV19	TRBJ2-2	TGTGCCAGTAGTATCCTGGCGGGAGGCTCACCGAACACCGGGGAGCTGTTTTTT	CASSILAGGSPNTGELFF
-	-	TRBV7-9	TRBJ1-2	TGTGCCAGCAGCTTAGCAGGACGGGATTACTATGGCTACACCTTC	CASSLAGRDYYGYTF
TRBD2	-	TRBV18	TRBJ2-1	TGTGCCAGCTCACCACCGACTAGCGGGAGTTACAATGAGCAGTTCTTC	CASSPPTSGSYNEQFF
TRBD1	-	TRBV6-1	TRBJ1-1	TGTGCCAGCAGTGAAAAGGGGACAGGGGTCACTGAAGCTTTCTTT	CASSEKGTGVTEAFF
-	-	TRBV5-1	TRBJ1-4	TGCGCCAGCAGCTTGTATTCAGGGGCGGTTGAAAAACTGTTTTTT	CASSLYSGAVEKLFF
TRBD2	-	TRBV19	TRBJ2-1	TGTGCCAGTAGTATAGGACTAGCGGGAGCCAGCTCCTACAATGAGCAGTTCTTC	CASSIGLAGASSYNEQFF
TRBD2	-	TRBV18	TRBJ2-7	TGTGCCAGCTCACCACCAATTAGCGGGGGATCCTCCTACGAGCAGTACTTC	CASSPPISGGSSYEQYF